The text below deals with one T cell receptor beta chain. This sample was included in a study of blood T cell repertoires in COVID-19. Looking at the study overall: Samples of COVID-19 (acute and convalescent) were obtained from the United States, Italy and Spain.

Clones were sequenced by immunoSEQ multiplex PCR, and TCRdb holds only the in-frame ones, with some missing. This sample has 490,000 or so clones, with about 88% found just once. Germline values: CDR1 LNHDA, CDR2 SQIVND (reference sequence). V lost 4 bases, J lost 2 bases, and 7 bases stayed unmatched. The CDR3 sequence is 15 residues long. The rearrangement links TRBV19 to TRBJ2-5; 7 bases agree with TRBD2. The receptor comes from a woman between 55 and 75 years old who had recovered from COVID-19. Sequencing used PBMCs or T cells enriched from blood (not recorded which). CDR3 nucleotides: TGTGCCAGTAGTAATGGGAGGGGCCTGCAAGAGACCCAGTACTTC. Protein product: CASSNGRGLQETQYF.